These T cell receptor beta chains were read from a single sample in a study of cytomegalovirus exposure and HLA in healthy donors. Only in-frame clones appear in the TCRdb table, and some are missing; sequencing was by immunoSEQ multiplex PCR. In the table there are 110,000 to 150,000 clones, around 80% of which are singletons. Sequenced input: PBMCs. These receptors came from a male donor in good health and CMV-seropositive. Each CDR3 is given with its conserved first and last residue. D genes are given only for firm matches. The size of a clone is reported for some rows only, either as once, few or many, or as a class for expanded clones.

>TRBV11-2|few|TRBD2|TRBJ2-3
CASSLVSGGAIGPDTQYF
TGTGCCAGCAGCTTAGTGAGCGGGGGGGCCATCGGCCCAGATACGCAGTATTTT
>TRBV7-2|NA|TRBD1|TRBJ2-7
CASRPQPGQGPRAYEQYF
TGTGCCAGCAGACCCCAACCGGGACAGGGGCCCCGGGCATACGAGCAGTACTTC
>TRBV28|NA|NA|TRBJ1-1
CASRDPGGPGDEAFF
TGTGCCAGCAGGGACCCGGGGGGGCCGGGGGATGAAGCTTTCTTT
>TRBV9|NA|NA|TRBJ1-5
CASSVVRDNQPQHF
TGTGCCAGCAGCGTAGTCAGGGACAATCAGCCCCAGCATTTT
>TRBV27|NA|TRBD1|TRBJ1-1
CASSMAGTGLEAFF
TGTGCCAGCAGTATGGCCGGGACAGGGCTTGAAGCTTTCTTT
>TRBV5-4|NA|TRBD1|TRBJ2-7
CASSFKTGSYEQYF
TGTGCCAGCAGCTTCAAGACAGGGTCCTACGAGCAGTACTTC
>TRBV6-5|NA|TRBD2|TRBJ2-3
CASSYSTRGGSDTQYF
TGTGCCAGCAGTTACTCTACGCGGGGGGGCTCAGATACGCAGTATTTT
>TRBV4-3|NA|TRBD2|TRBJ2-7
CASSHGTSNYEQYF
TGCGCCAGCAGCCACGGGACTAGCAACTACGAGCAGTACTTC
>TRBV19|NA|NA|TRBJ1-1
CASNVGATEAFF
TGTGCCAGTAACGTGGGGGCCACTGAAGCTTTCTTT
>TRBV6-5|NA|TRBD1|TRBJ2-7
CASRRQGAYEQYF
TGTGCCAGCAGACGACAGGGTGCCTACGAGCAGTACTTC
>TRBV7-9|NA|TRBD1|TRBJ2-7
CASSSRDRGHEQYF
TGTGCCAGCAGCTCCCGGGACAGGGGCCACGAGCAGTACTTC
>TRBV19|NA|TRBD2|TRBJ2-6
CASNSGRGDSGANVLTF
TGTGCCAGTAATAGCGGGAGAGGGGACTCTGGGGCCAACGTCCTGACTTTC
>TRBV9|NA|NA|TRBJ1-1
CASSVGGVNTEAFF
TGTGCCAGCAGCGTAGGGGGGGTGAACACTGAAGCTTTCTTT
>TRBV7-3|once|NA|TRBJ2-7
CASSPDYSYEQYF
TGTGCCAGCAGCCCAGACTACTCCTACGAGCAGTACTTC
>TRBV9|NA|TRBD1|TRBJ1-2
CASSAGGVEYGYTF
TGTGCCAGCAGCGCAGGGGGCGTAGAATATGGCTACACCTTC
>TRBV19|NA|TRBD2|TRBJ2-1
CASSIYGLAAYNEQFF
TGTGCCAGTAGTATATATGGACTAGCGGCCTACAATGAGCAGTTCTTC
>TRBV19|few|NA|TRBJ2-7
CASSIGGAYEQYF
TGTGCCAGTAGTATTGGCGGTGCCTACGAGCAGTACTTC
>TRBV6-1|NA|NA|TRBJ2-5
CASSEGVGGGQETQYF
TGTGCCAGCAGTGAAGGCGTGGGAGGGGGCCAAGAGACCCAGTACTTC
>TRBV5-6|NA|NA|TRBJ1-2
CASSLGLGDYGYTF
TGTGCCAGCAGCTTGGGGCTAGGGGACTATGGCTACACCTTC
>TRBV2|NA|TRBD1|TRBJ1-5
CASSLRGSGNQPQHF
TGTGCCAGCAGTCTCAGGGGGTCTGGCAATCAGCCCCAGCATTTT
>TRBV10-1|NA|NA|TRBJ2-2
CASSGLDTGELFF
TGCGCCAGCAGTGGACTAGACACCGGGGAGCTGTTTTTT
>TRBV28|NA|NA|TRBJ2-1
CASSPRVNEQFF
TGTGCCAGCAGCCCTAGAGTCAATGAGCAGTTCTTC